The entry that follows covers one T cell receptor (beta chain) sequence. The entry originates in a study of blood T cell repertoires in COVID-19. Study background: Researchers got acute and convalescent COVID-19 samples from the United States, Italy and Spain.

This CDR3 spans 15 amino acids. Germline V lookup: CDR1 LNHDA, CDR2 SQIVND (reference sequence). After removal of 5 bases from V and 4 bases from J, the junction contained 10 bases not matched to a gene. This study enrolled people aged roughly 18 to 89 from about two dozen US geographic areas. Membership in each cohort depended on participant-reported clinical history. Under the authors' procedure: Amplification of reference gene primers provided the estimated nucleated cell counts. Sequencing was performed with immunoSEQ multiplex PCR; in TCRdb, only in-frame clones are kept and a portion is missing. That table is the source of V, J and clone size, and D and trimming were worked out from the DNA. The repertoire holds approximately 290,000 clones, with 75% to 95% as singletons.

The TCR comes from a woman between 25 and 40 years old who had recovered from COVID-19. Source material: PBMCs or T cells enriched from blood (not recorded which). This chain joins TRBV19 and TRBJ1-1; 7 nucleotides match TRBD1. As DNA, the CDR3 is TGTGCCAGTAGTTCGCTAGGGGGCTTAATCACTGAAGCTTTCTTT. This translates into CASSSLGGLITEAFF.